Detailed here is one T cell receptor (beta chain). Its antigen remains unknown. This sample was taken from a study of long-term antiretroviral therapy in people with HIV. Study-level results: Dominant in the repertoire at all time points were clones expanded before ART.

Only United States sites treated participants with HIV. Running of the v3.0 immunoSEQ assay took place at survey level. TCRdb's copy holds only in-frame clones and misses some; the assay was immunoSEQ multiplex PCR. Here the sample spans 15,000 to 20,000 clones, 80% to 90% being singletons. The germline V gene encodes CDR1 SGHRS and CDR2 YFSETQ. Trimming removed 0 bases at V and 1 base at J, with 10 bases between. The CDR3 has 15 amino acids. The sequencing used unsorted PBMCs, collected 2.3 to 2.4 years before starting antiretroviral therapy. This chain joins TRBV5-1 and TRBJ1-1, with unresolved D. The receptor comes from a woman aged 25-40 years with HIV. CDR3 amino acids: CASSLVDGRNTEAFF. DNA for the CDR3: TGCGCCAGCAGCTTGGTAGATGGGCGGAACACTGAAGCTTTCTTT.